This T cell receptor beta chain was sequenced in a study of response to subunit inactivated influenza vaccine. This clonotype appeared many times. The antigen remains undetermined. Overall study findings and caveats: Each seasonal influenza vaccination recruits few new T cells, the authors suggested.

One entry per CDR3 protein results from TCRdb running MiXCR on the RT-PCR reads. The sample contains hundreds of thousands of distinct CDR3 sequences, more than 9% of which appear only once. V lost 1 base and J lost 4; bases outside the gene matches: 5. From germline, CDR1 is LGHNA and CDR2 YSLEER. The CDR3 contains 17 residues. This receptor was identified in a man between 45 and 60 years old who received an inactivated influenza vaccine. This material consisted of non-naive T cells sorted from PBMCs, taken 14 to 15 days before vaccination. The chain employs TRBV4-3 and TRBJ2-1; TRBD2 matches 12 bases. The CDR3 sequence: CASSQVLGTSGYNEQFF. The DNA of the CDR3 is TGCGCCAGCAGCCAAGTATTGGGGACTAGCGGGTACAATGAGCAGTTCTTC.